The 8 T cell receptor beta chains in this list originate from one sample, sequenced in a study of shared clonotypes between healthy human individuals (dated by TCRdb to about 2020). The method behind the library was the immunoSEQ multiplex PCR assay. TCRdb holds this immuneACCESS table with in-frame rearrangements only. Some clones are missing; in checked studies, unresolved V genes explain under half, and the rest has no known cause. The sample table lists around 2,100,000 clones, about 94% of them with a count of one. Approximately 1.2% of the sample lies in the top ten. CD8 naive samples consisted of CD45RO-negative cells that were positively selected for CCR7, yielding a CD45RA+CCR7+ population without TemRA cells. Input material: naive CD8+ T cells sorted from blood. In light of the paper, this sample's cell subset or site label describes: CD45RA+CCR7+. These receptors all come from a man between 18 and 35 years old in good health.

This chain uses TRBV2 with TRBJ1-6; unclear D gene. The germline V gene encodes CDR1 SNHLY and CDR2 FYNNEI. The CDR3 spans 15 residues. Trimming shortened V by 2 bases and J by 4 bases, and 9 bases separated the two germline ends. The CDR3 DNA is TGTGCCAGCAGTGAATATGGGCATTATAATTCACCCCTCCACTTT. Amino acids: CASSEYGHYNSPLHF.

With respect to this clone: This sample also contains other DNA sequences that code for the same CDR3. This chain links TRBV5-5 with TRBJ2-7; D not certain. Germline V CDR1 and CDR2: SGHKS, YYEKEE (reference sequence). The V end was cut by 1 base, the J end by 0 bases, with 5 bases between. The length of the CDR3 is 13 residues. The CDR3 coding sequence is TGTGCCAGCAGCTTGACGGACTCCTACGAGCAGTACTTC. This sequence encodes CASSLTDSYEQYF.

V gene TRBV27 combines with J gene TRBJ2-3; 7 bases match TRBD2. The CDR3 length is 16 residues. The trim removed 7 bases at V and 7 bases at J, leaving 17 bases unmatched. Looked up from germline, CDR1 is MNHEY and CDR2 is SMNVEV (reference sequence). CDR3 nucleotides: TGTGCCAGCACCCCCGGGGAGGGAGGGCCAGTAAATACGCAGTATTTT. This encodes CASTPGEGGPVNTQYF.

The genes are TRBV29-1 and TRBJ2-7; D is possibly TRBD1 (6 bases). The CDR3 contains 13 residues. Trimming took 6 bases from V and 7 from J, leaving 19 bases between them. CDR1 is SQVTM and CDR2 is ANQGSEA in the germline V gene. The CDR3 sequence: CSVLERDTGEQYF. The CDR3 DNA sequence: TGCAGCGTACTAGAACGGGACACGGGAGAGCAGTACTTC.

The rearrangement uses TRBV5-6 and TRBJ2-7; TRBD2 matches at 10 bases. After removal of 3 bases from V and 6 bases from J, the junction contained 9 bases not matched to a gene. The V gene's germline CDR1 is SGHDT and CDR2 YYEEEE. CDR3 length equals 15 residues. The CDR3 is CASSWGTSVEGEQYF. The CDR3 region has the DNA TGTGCCAGCAGCTGGGGGACTAGCGTGGAGGGCGAGCAGTACTTC.

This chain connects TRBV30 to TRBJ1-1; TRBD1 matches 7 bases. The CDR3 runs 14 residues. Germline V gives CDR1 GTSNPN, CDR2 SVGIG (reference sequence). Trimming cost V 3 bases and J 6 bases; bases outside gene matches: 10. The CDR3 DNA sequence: TGTGCCTGGAGCACAGGGGTCAGGGACCCTGAAGCTTTCTTT. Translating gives CAWSTGVRDPEAFF.

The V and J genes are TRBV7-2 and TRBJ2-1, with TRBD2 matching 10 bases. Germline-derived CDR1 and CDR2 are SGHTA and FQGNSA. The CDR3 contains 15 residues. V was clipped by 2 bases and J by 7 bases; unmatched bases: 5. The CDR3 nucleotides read TGTGCCAGCAGCTTACTAGCGGGAGTCGGTAATGAGCAGTTCTTC. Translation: CASSLLAGVGNEQFF.

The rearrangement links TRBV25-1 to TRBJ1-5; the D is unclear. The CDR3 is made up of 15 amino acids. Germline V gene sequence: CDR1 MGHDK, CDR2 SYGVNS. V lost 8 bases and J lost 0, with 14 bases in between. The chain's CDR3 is CASASGGYSNQPQHF. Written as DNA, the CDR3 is TGTGCCAGCGCCTCGGGCGGATATAGCAATCAGCCCCAGCATTTT.